This TCR beta chain was observed in a study of shared clonotypes between healthy human individuals. Study-level findings and limits: A handful of donors held 4.5% to 5% of naive CD4 clonotypes in common.

Generated by immunoSEQ multiplex PCR, the TCRdb table keeps only in-frame clones and is missing some. This sample yields some 2,000,000 clones, of which approximately 94% are seen a single time; 0.1% to 0.15% belongs to the top ten. This CDR3 has 15 residues. V trimming: 6 bases; J trimming: 1 base; junction bases outside the gene matches: 5. Per the germline V gene, CDR1 is MDHEN and CDR2 is SYDVKM. Concerning this clone itself: No antigen is known for it.

Sequenced: naive CD4+ T cells sorted from blood. Regarding subset: CD45RA+ positively selected. The genes are TRBV28 and TRBJ2-7, with TRBD1 matching over 11 bases. This clonotype originated in a man aged 18 to 30 in good health. The CDR3 bases are TGTGCCAGCAGATCCGGGACAGGGGGATCCTACGAGCAGTACTTC. Translating it yields CASRSGTGGSYEQYF.